This T cell receptor beta chain was recovered during a study of blood T cell repertoires in COVID-19. Background on the study: Samples taken during acute and convalescent COVID-19 were collected in the United States, Italy and Spain. T cells, B-cell-depleted T cells, or PBMCs supplied cDNA or gDNA.

Original analysis: Reference gene primer amplification gave nucleated cell count estimates. Assay: immunoSEQ multiplex PCR; the TCRdb copy retains only in-frame clones and omits some. D and trimming were read from the DNA, whereas the V and J calls and clone size are those reported in that table. The sample lists tens of thousands of clones, more than 70% occurring once. Germline V CDR1 and CDR2: SGHRS, YFSETQ. The CDR3 spans 14 residues. V dropped 4 bases and J dropped 6; count of bases not matched to a gene: 7. This receptor was obtained from a human donor in a cohort sampled during active COVID-19. Sequenced: peripheral blood. V is TRBV5-1 and J is TRBJ2-7; the match to TRBD1 covers 10 bases. This CDR3 is CASSATGTGAEQYF. The CDR3 DNA is TGCGCCAGCAGCGCGACCGGGACAGGGGCCGAGCAGTACTTC.